The next 9 T cell receptor beta chains were all read from a single sample in a study of response to subunit inactivated influenza vaccine. TCRdb redid the calling of the RT-PCR reads with MiXCR, one entry per CDR3 protein. The sample lists 630,000 or so distinct CDR3 sequences; approximately 14% were seen once. The sample was PBMCs from blood, taken 11 to 12 days after vaccination. Every receptor here comes from a man aged 50 to 59 who received an inactivated influenza vaccine.

V gene TRBV20-1 combines with J gene TRBJ1-4; 7 bases fit TRBD1. V lost 5 bases and J lost 1; bases outside the gene matches: 4. Germline values: CDR1 DFQATT, CDR2 SNEGSKA (reference sequence). The CDR3 has 14 amino acids. The CDR3 coding sequence is TGCAGTGCTCCAGGGGGTCGAACTAATGAAAAACTGTTTTTT. Its protein product is CSAPGGRTNEKLFF.

V gene TRBV10-3 combines with J gene TRBJ1-2; D not resolved. Trimming cost V 8 bases and J 6 bases, with 13 bases left between them. The CDR3 runs to 12 residues. CDR1 and CDR2 (germline): ENHRY, SYGVKD. The CDR3 loop reads CAIGSIVDGYTF. For the CDR3, the DNA is TGTGCCATCGGGAGCATTGTGGATGGCTACACCTTC.

The chain is built from TRBV29-1 and TRBJ1-2, with TRBD1 matching 8 bases. Germline V lookup: CDR1 SQVTM, CDR2 ANQGSEA. The J segment lost 0 bases and the V segment lost 2 bases, leaving 2 bases of the junction unmatched. This CDR3 contains 14 residues. Written as DNA, the CDR3 is TGCAGCGTTGAATCGGGACAGGCTAACTATGGCTACACCTTC. Encoded protein: CSVESGQANYGYTF. Looking up the rest from reference TRBV29-1 and TRBJ1-2 gives the full variable domain: SAVISQKPSRDICQRGTSLTIQCQVDSQVTMMFWYRQQPGQSLTLIATANQGSEATYESGFVIDKFPISRPNLTFSTLTVSNMSPEDSSIYLCSVESGQANYGYTFGSGTRLTVV.

This clonotype was seen a few times. V gene TRBV4-2 combines with J gene TRBJ2-1; perhaps TRBD1 as D (6 bases). The CDR3 extends over 15 amino acids. Germline V gene lookup returns CDR1 LGHNA and CDR2 YNFKEQ. Trimming left V 8 bases short and J 6 bases short, with 20 bases between. CDR3 protein: CASQPRQGLVNEQFF. As DNA, the CDR3 is TGTGCCAGCCAGCCCCGGCAGGGGTTGGTCAATGAGCAGTTCTTC.

The CDR3 coding sequence is TGTGCCTGGAGTGTACGAGCTAGCGGGTTCTACAATGAGCAGTTCTTC. Translated: CAWSVRASGFYNEQFF. The chain has TRBV30 and TRBJ2-1; TRBD2 agrees at 8 bases. The CDR3 spans 16 residues. The germline V gene encodes CDR1 GTSNPN and CDR2 SVGIG (reference sequence). V gave up 0 bases and J gave up 3 bases; unmatched junction bases: 7. The variable domain in full, completed from reference TRBV30 and TRBJ2-1, reads SQTIHQWPATLVQPVGSPLSLECTVEGTSNPNLYWYRQAAGRGLQLLFYSVGIGQISSEVPQNLSASRPQDRQFILSSKKLLLSDSGFYLCAWSVRASGFYNEQFFGPGTRLTVL.

This clonotype was found a few times. This sequence joins TRBV20-1 and TRBJ2-1; 7 bases are a match to TRBD2. CDR1 and CDR2 from the germline V gene are DFQATT and SNEGSKA (reference sequence). V trimming: 6 bases; J trimming: 4 bases; junction bases outside the gene matches: 6. This CDR3 comprises 13 residues. The CDR3 loop reads CSAVGGKYNEQFF. The CDR3 coding sequence is TGCAGTGCGGTGGGGGGGAAGTACAATGAGCAGTTCTTC.

The chain has TRBV30 and TRBJ1-6, with TRBD1 identical over 9 bases. The length of the CDR3 is 14 residues. Germline-derived CDR1 and CDR2 are GTSNPN and SVGIG (reference sequence). The V segment lost 1 base and the J segment 7 bases; nucleotides outside the gene matches: 2. CDR3 loop: CAWSGGTGNSPLHF. The CDR3 nucleotides read TGTGCCTGGAGTGGGGGGACAGGGAATTCACCCCTCCACTTT.

The chain uses TRBV12-3 or TRBV12-4 and TRBJ1-4; 7 nucleotides match TRBD1. Losses at the gene ends were 6 bases for V and 6 bases for J; bases not matched to a gene: 10. The CDR3 extends over 15 amino acids. CDR3 protein: CASSPRQGGYEKLFF. The CDR3 region has the DNA TGTGCCAGCAGCCCCCGGCAGGGGGGCTATGAAAAACTGTTTTTT.

This clonotype was recorded a few times. This sequence joins TRBV2 and TRBJ1-5, with 9 nucleotides matching TRBD1. The CDR3 runs 14 residues. V lost 8 bases to trimming and J lost 2 bases; unmatched junction nucleotides: 4. Germline values: CDR1 SNHLY, CDR2 FYNNEI. The CDR3 sequence is CASDRDRGNQPQHF. CDR3 bases: TGTGCCAGCGACCGGGACAGGGGCAATCAGCCCCAGCATTTT.